The 2 T cell receptor beta chains reported below all come from one sample, sequenced in a study of identical twins. TCRdb redid the calling of the 5' RACE reads with MiXCR, one entry per CDR3 protein. The sample holds hundreds of thousands of distinct CDR3 sequences; 15% to 20% are singletons and the top ten take less than 15%. The sample also formed part of further work on T cells expressing NK-cell markers.

Sequencing was done on a sample of PBMCs. These receptors were obtained from a woman under 30 in good health.

The genes are TRBV12-3 or TRBV12-4 and TRBJ1-4; D is unresolved. V was pared by 3 bases and J by 6 bases, with 5 bases between. The CDR3 is 12 residues long. Here the CDR3 reads CASSLPDEKLFF. The DNA of the CDR3 is TGTGCCAGCAGTTTGCCCGATGAAAAACTGTTTTTT.

In this sample, this clonotype turned up a few times. V is TRBV7-9 and J is TRBJ2-5; 7 bases align to TRBD2. This CDR3 has 16 residues. V was pared by 1 base and J by 2 bases, with 7 bases of the junction left unmatched. The V gene's germline CDR1 is SEHNR and CDR2 FQNEAQ (reference sequence). Here the CDR3 reads CASSLGGGGYQETQYF. The CDR3 DNA is TGTGCCAGCAGCTTAGGTGGCGGGGGATATCAAGAGACCCAGTACTTC. Variable domain in full (rest from reference TRBV7-9 and TRBJ2-5): DTGVSQNPRHKITKRGQNVTFRCDPISEHNRLYWYRQTLGQGPEFLTYFQNEAQLEKSRLLSDRFSAERPKGSFSTLEIQRTEQGDSAMYLCASSLGGGGYQETQYFGPGTRLLVL.